Below, 15 T cell receptor beta chains from the same sample are listed, as sequenced in a study of blood T cell repertoires in COVID-19. Produced via immunoSEQ multiplex PCR; TCRdb's table is partial and in-frame only. In the table there are 180,000 or so clones, 75% to 90% of which are singletons. The sample was peripheral blood. Every receptor here comes from an older woman with acute or convalescent COVID-19.

This clone was seen only a few times. J is TRBJ1-1 and V is TRBV24-1; 7 nucleotides line up with TRBD1. Germline assignment: CDR1 KGHDR and CDR2 SFDVKD. With 4 bases clipped from V and 1 base from J, the junction kept 5 bases outside the gene matches. This CDR3 has 15 residues. CDR3 nucleotides: TGTGCCACCAGTGACCCTCGGACAGGGAACACTGAAGCTTTCTTT. This translates into CATSDPRTGNTEAFF.

The chain combines TRBV6-1 with TRBJ1-2; D remains ambiguous. Germline CDR1 MNHNS, CDR2 SASEGT. Trimming removed 0 bases from V and 8 bases from J, with 13 bases in between. The CDR3 is made up of 14 amino acids. CDR3 in DNA: TGTGCCAGCAGTGAAGCGCTTCTGGGGAGGGGCTACACCTTC. It is translated as CASSEALLGRGYTF.

The chain carries TRBV5-1 and TRBJ1-1, with 10 bases lining up with TRBD1. Trimming removed 3 bases from V and 1 base from J; junction bases left unmatched: 3. The CDR3 length is 15 residues. CDR1 and CDR2 (germline): SGHRS, YFSETQ. The CDR3 DNA reads as TGCGCCAGCAGCTGGGGGACAGGGGCGAACACTGAAGCTTTCTTT. Its protein is CASSWGTGANTEAFF.

As concerns this clone: Mismatch with germline at one junction end may stem from a read error. The chain employs TRBV6-6 and TRBJ1-5; a possible D gene is TRBD1 (5 bases). Looked up from germline, CDR1 is MNHNY and CDR2 is SVGAGI (reference sequence). The CDR3 is 11 amino acids. The DNA for the CDR3 is TGTGCCAGCAGTGCTCAGGGATTTCTGCTTTTT. This gives the protein CASSAQGFLLF.

This clone came up a few times. The V call is TRBV5-4, the J call TRBJ1-6; 7 positions agree with TRBD1. With V trimmed by 4 bases and J by 9 bases, 7 bases remained unmatched. The CDR3 covers 14 residues. Germline assignment: CDR1 SGHNT and CDR2 YYREEE (reference sequence). CDR3: CASSAEGALSPLHF. For the CDR3, the DNA is TGTGCCAGCAGCGCGGAGGGGGCCCTTTCACCCCTCCACTTT. Supplemented by reference TRBV5-4 and TRBJ1-6, the full variable domain reads ETGVTQSPTHLIKTRGQQVTLRCSSQSGHNTVSWYQQALGQGPQFIFQYYREEENGRGNFPPRFSGLQFPNYSSELNVNALELDDSALYLCASSAEGALSPLHFGNGTRLTVT.

This clone was observed a few times. DNA of the CDR3: TGTGCCAGCAACACACAGGGGGCAGATACGCAGTATTTT. Its translation: CASNTQGADTQYF. This rearrangement joins TRBV28 to TRBJ2-3; TRBD1 matches at 8 bases. V dropped 7 bases and J dropped 4; count of bases not matched to a gene: 4. CDR3 length equals 13 residues. Per germline, CDR1 MDHEN and CDR2 SYDVKM. Complete variable domain (other parts from reference TRBV28 and TRBJ2-3): DVKVTQSSRYLVKRTGEKVFLECVQDMDHENMFWYRQDPGLGLRLIYFSYDVKMKEKGDIPEGYSVSREKKERFSLILESASTNQTSMYLCASNTQGADTQYFGPGTRLTVL.

The rearrangement joins TRBV25-1 to TRBJ1-6; D not resolved. The CDR3 is 14 amino acids. Germline lookup yields CDR1 MGHDK and CDR2 SYGVNS. V lost 5 bases and J lost 7, with 12 bases in between. CDR3 nucleotides: TGTGCCAGCAGTATTACAGTGATCAATTCACCCCTCCACTTT. It specifies CASSITVINSPLHF.

V and J are TRBV28 and TRBJ1-1, with D unclear. The CDR3 spans 14 residues. The germline V and J ends were trimmed by 6 bases and 7 bases, with 18 bases remaining between them. CDR1 and CDR2 from the germline V gene are MDHEN and SYDVKM. The CDR3 spells CASRFGSESSEAFF. The CDR3 coding sequence is TGTGCCAGCAGATTCGGCTCGGAGTCCAGTGAAGCTTTCTTT. The entire variable domain, with the rest obtained from reference TRBV28 and TRBJ1-1, is as follows: DVKVTQSSRYLVKRTGEKVFLECVQDMDHENMFWYRQDPGLGLRLIYFSYDVKMKEKGDIPEGYSVSREKKERFSLILESASTNQTSMYLCASRFGSESSEAFFGQGTRLTVV.

This chain connects TRBV10-1 to TRBJ2-1, with 13 nucleotides matching TRBD2. J gave up 0 bases and V 0 bases, and 8 bases lay outside the gene matches. The CDR3 covers 20 residues. CDR1 WNHNN and CDR2 SYGVQD come from the germline V gene (reference sequence). The CDR3 is CASSESGLAGTTGSYNEQFF. CDR3 DNA sequence: TGCGCCAGCAGTGAGTCGGGACTAGCGGGAACAACCGGCTCCTACAATGAGCAGTTCTTC.

V usage is TRBV5-4 and J usage is TRBJ2-7; 11 bases are shared with TRBD2. The CDR3 runs to 13 residues. The V and J ends lost 2 bases and 6 bases, in that order; junction bases with no gene match: 1. In germline, CDR1 is SGHNT, CDR2 YYREEE (reference sequence). The CDR3 spells CASSLGTSGEQYV. CDR3 DNA: TGTGCCAGCAGCTTAGGGACTAGCGGCGAGCAGTACGTC.

The genes are TRBV5-1 and TRBJ2-3; 8 bases line up with TRBD1. The V gene end was trimmed by 5 bases and the J gene end by 1 base; junction bases not matched to a gene: 9. The length of the CDR3 is 16 residues. Germline values: CDR1 SGHRS, CDR2 YFSETQ. CDR3 coding DNA: TGCGCCAGCAGTTTGACAGGGGCGAAGGGCACAGATACGCAGTATTTT. Translating gives CASSLTGAKGTDTQYF.

Only one count was recorded for this clone. The V gene is TRBV10-3, the J gene TRBJ2-1; 12 bases align to TRBD2. The CDR3 loop spans 14 amino acids. The J segment lost 7 bases and the V segment lost 6 bases, leaving 4 bases of the junction unmatched. The germline gives CDR1 ENHRY, CDR2 SYGVKD. This CDR3 is CAISLAGGANEQFF. The CDR3 nucleotides are TGTGCCATCAGCCTAGCGGGAGGGGCAAATGAGCAGTTCTTC.

This clone showed up just a few times. The chain uses TRBV30 and TRBJ2-3; 7 bases are shared with TRBD2. CDR1 and CDR2 (germline): GTSNPN, SVGIG (reference sequence). CDR3 length equals 15 residues. J gave up 2 bases and V 1 base, and 6 bases lay outside the gene matches. CDR3 nucleotide sequence: TGTGCCTGGAGTGGGCCTAGCGGATACACAGATACGCAGTATTTT. This gives the protein CAWSGPSGYTDTQYF.

The V and J genes are TRBV6-5 and TRBJ1-4; a possible D gene is TRBD1 (5 bases). The CDR3 has 15 residues. Germline V gene data show CDR1 as MNHEY and CDR2 as SVGAGI. Trimming removed 5 bases from V and 3 bases from J, with 13 bases in between. DNA for the CDR3: TGTGCCAGCAGTCCAGGGCGGTCGGCTAATGAAAAACTGTTTTTT. The encoded protein is CASSPGRSANEKLFF.

The V call is TRBV19, the J call TRBJ2-2, with 9 bases lining up with TRBD1. V shed 6 bases, J shed 5 bases, and the junction held 4 bases outside the gene matches. From germline, CDR1 is LNHDA and CDR2 SQIVND (reference sequence). This CDR3 has 14 amino acids. For the CDR3, the DNA is TGTGCCAGTAGGACAGGGGGAGGGACCGGGGAGCTGTTTTTT. As protein: CASRTGGGTGELFF.